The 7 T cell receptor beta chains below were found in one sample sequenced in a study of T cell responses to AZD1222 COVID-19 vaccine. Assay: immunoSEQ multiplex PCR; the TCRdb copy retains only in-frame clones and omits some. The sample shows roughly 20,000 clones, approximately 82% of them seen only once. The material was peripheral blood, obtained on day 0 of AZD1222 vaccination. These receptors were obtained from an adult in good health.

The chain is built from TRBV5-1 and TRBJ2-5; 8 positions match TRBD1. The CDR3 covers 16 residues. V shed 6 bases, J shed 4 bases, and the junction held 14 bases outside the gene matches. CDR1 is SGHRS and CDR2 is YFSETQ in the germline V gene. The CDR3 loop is CASKFGAGGLGETQYF. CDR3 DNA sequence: TGCGCCAGCAAATTTGGGGCAGGGGGCTTGGGAGAGACCCAGTACTTC.

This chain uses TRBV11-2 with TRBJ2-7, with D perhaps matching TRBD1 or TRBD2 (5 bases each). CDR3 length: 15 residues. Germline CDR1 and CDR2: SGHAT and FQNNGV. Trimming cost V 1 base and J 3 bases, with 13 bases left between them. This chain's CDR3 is CASSLAPGPYYEQYF. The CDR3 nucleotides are TGTGCCAGCAGCTTAGCCCCGGGGCCATACTACGAGCAGTACTTC.

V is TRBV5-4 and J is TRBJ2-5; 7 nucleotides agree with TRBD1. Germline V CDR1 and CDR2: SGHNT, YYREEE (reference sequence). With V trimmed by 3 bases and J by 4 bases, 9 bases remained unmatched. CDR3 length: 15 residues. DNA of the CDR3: TGTGCCAGCAGCTCCAAGGGACAGAGAGGAGAGACCCAGTACTTC. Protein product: CASSSKGQRGETQYF. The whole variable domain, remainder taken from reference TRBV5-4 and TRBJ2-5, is ETGVTQSPTHLIKTRGQQVTLRCSSQSGHNTVSWYQQALGQGPQFIFQYYREEENGRGNFPPRFSGLQFPNYSSELNVNALELDDSALYLCASSSKGQRGETQYFGPGTRLLVL.

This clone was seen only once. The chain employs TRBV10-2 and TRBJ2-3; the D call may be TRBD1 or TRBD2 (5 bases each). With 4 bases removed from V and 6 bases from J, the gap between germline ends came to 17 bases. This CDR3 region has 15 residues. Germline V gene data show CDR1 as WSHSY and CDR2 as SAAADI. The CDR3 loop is CASSGDGTLRDTQYF. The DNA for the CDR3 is TGCGCCAGCAGTGGAGACGGGACCCTTAGGGATACGCAGTATTTT.

The CDR3 DNA reads as TGTGCCAGCAGCTTGGCCGAGAATTCACCCCTCCACTTT. It specifies CASSLAENSPLHF. The V call is TRBV5-4, the J call TRBJ1-6; D remains unclear. CDR1 and CDR2 (germline): SGHNT, YYREEE (reference sequence). Trimming removed 0 bases from V and 7 bases from J, with 5 bases in between. This CDR3 has 13 residues.

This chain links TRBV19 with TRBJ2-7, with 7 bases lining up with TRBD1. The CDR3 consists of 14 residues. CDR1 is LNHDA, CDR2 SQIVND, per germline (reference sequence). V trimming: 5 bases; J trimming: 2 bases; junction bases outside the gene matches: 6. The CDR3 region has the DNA TGTGCCAGTAGTTCCACTGGACAGGCCTACGAGCAGTACTTC. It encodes CASSSTGQAYEQYF.

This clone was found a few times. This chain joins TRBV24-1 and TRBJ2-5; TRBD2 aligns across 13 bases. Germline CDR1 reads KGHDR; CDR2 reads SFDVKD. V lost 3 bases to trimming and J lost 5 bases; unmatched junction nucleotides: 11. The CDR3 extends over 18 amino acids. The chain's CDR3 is CATSDGGTSGNGAETQYF. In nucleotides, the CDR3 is TGTGCCACCAGTGATGGGGGGACTAGCGGGAATGGTGCTGAGACCCAGTACTTC.